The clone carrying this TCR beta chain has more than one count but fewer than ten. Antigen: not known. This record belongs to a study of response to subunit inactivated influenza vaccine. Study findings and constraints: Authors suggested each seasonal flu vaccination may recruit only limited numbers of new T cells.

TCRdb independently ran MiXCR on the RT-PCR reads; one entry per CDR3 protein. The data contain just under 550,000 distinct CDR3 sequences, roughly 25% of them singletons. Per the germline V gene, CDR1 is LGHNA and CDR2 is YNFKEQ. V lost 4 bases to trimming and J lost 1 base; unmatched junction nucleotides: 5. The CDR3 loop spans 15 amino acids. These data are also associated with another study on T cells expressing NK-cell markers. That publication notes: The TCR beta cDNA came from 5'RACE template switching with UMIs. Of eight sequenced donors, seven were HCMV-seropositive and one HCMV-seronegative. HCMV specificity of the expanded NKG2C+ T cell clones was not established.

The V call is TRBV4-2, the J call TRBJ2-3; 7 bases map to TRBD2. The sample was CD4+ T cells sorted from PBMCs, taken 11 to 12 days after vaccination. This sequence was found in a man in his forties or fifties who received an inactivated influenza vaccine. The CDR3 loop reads CASSREAGGTDTQYF. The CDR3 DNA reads TGTGCCAGCAGCCGGGAGGCGGGAGGCACAGATACGCAGTATTTT.